Presented here are 22 T cell receptor beta chains from one specimen sequenced in a study of blood T cell repertoires in COVID-19. TCRdb keeps only in-frame clones here, not all; method: immunoSEQ multiplex PCR. The table shows roughly 86,000 clones, with about 89% occurring only once. The specimen sequenced was peripheral blood. Every receptor here comes from a man aged 45 to 65 with active or convalescent COVID-19.

The chain recombines TRBV11-2 with TRBJ2-5; a possible D gene is TRBD1 (5 bases). Germline V lookup: CDR1 SGHAT, CDR2 FQNNGV. V was trimmed by 1 base and J by 7 bases, leaving 13 bases between them. The CDR3 extends over 14 amino acids. The CDR3 protein is CASSLVRVYGTQYF. The CDR3 bases are TGTGCCAGCAGCTTAGTCAGGGTTTATGGGACCCAGTACTTC.

The V gene is TRBV2, the J gene TRBJ2-5, with D perhaps matching TRBD2 (7 bases). V shed 2 bases and J shed 5 bases, with 15 bases lying between them. CDR1 is SNHLY and CDR2 is FYNNEI in the germline V gene. CDR3 size: 15 residues. CDR3 nucleotide sequence: TGTGCCAGCAGTGAAAGGGGGGGCCTTGGTGAGACCCAGTACTTC. Translation gives CASSERGGLGETQYF.

This sequence joins TRBV9 and TRBJ2-1; 11 bases map to TRBD1. Trimming removed 3 bases from V and 9 bases from J; junction bases left unmatched: 5. Germline lookup yields CDR1 SGDLS and CDR2 YYNGEE. This CDR3 contains 14 residues. CDR3 sequence reads: CASSARTGGLEQFF. In DNA, the CDR3 is TGTGCCAGCAGCGCCCGGACAGGGGGCCTTGAGCAGTTCTTC.

V is TRBV6-5 and J is TRBJ1-2; D might be TRBD1 (5 bases). Trimming pared 7 bases from V and 4 bases from J, leaving 13 bases between. The CDR3 sequence is 13 residues long. The germline gives CDR1 MNHEY, CDR2 SVGAGI. In nucleotides, the CDR3 is TGTGCCAGCAAGGGGCAGGGCGGCTATGGCTACACCTTC. Its protein is CASKGQGGYGYTF.

This chain links TRBV6-5 with TRBJ2-3; 9 nucleotides align to TRBD2. The CDR3 runs 14 residues. Trimming at V came to 8 bases and at J to 1 base, leaving 4 bases not matched to a gene. CDR1 and CDR2 from the germline V gene are MNHEY and SVGAGI. As DNA, the CDR3 is TGTGCCAGCCGCCAGCGGGGGGGCACAGATACGCAGTATTTT. It encodes CASRQRGGTDTQYF.

Written as DNA, the CDR3 is TGTGCCAGCACCTTTAGGGGTAGCGGGGGGCTGGTCACCGGGGAGCTGTTTTTT. Residues: CASTFRGSGGLVTGELFF. The rearrangement links TRBV7-2 to TRBJ2-2; 10 nucleotides line up with TRBD2. Germline lookup yields CDR1 SGHTA and CDR2 FQGNSA. This CDR3 comprises 18 residues. V was pared by 7 bases and J by 4 bases, with 15 bases of the junction left unmatched.

The chain couples TRBV7-2 to TRBJ2-5, with a weak D call TRBD1 (6 bases). Trimming removed 1 base at V and 3 bases at J, with 9 bases between. Germline V CDR1 and CDR2: SGHTA, FQGNSA. CDR3 size: 14 residues. This CDR3 is CASSLDWTEETQYF. CDR3 coding DNA: TGTGCCAGCAGCTTAGATTGGACAGAAGAGACCCAGTACTTC.

The chain uses TRBV24-1 and TRBJ2-1; maybe TRBD2 (7 bases). Germline V gene lookup returns CDR1 KGHDR and CDR2 SFDVKD. Trimming cost V 6 bases and J 6 bases, with 17 bases left between them. The CDR3 runs to 15 residues. In DNA, the CDR3 is TGTGCCACCAGTCGAGGGGGGGGGCCGGTCAATGAGCAGTTCTTC. Residues: CATSRGGGPVNEQFF.

This chain uses TRBV7-2 with TRBJ2-1, with D maybe TRBD2 (6 bases). The CDR3 loop spans 18 amino acids. The germline V gene has CDR1 SGHTA and CDR2 FQGNSA. With 1 base removed from V and 0 bases from J, the gap between germline ends came to 16 bases. The CDR3: CASSLVGASAVSYNEQFF. The CDR3 DNA is TGTGCCAGCAGCTTAGTAGGTGCTAGCGCGGTCTCCTACAATGAGCAGTTCTTC. The full variable domain, with the rest looked up from reference TRBV7-2 and TRBJ2-1, is GAGVSQSPSNKVTEKGKDVELRCDPISGHTALYWYRQSLGQGLEFLIYFQGNSAPDKSGLPSDRFSAERTGGSVSTLTIQRTQQEDSAVYLCASSLVGASAVSYNEQFFGPGTRLTVL.

CDR3 sequence reads: CASSRDSMSSYEQYF. Here the CDR3 DNA reads TGTGCCAGCAGTCGGGACAGCATGAGCTCCTACGAGCAGTACTTC. V gene TRBV6-5 combines with J gene TRBJ2-7; 7 bases line up with TRBD1. This CDR3 has 15 residues. The ends lost 5 bases at V and 0 bases at J; junction bases unmatched: 7. Germline lookup yields CDR1 MNHEY and CDR2 SVGAGI.

The chain combines TRBV29-1 with TRBJ2-5; tentative D call: TRBD2 (5 bases). The V gene lost 2 bases and the J gene lost 0 bases, with 10 bases spanning the gap. This CDR3 region has 14 residues. Germline loops: CDR1 SQVTM, CDR2 ANQGSEA. CDR3 region: CSVELRDYQETQYF. As DNA, the CDR3 is TGCAGCGTTGAACTGAGGGATTACCAAGAGACCCAGTACTTC.

The chain couples TRBV19 to TRBJ2-2; TRBD2 agrees at 7 bases. V lost 6 bases and J lost 0; bases outside the gene matches: 4. Germline V gene data show CDR1 as LNHDA and CDR2 as SQIVND (reference sequence). The CDR3 is 15 amino acids. CDR3 sequence (DNA): TGTGCCAGTAGGGGAACTAGCGCGAACACCGGGGAGCTGTTTTTT. This sequence encodes CASRGTSANTGELFF.

In this sample, this clone turned up a few times. The V gene is TRBV7-8, the J gene TRBJ2-1; 13 bases fit TRBD2. Germline CDR1 and CDR2: SGHVS and FQNEAQ. The trim removed 3 bases at V and 6 bases at J, leaving 5 bases unmatched. The CDR3 loop spans 16 amino acids. The CDR3 is CASSFRTSGGFNEQFF. CDR3 bases: TGTGCCAGCAGCTTTAGGACTAGCGGGGGATTCAATGAGCAGTTCTTC.

The count of this clone is one. This chain uses TRBV12-5 with TRBJ2-3; tentatively, D is TRBD2 (5 bases). Germline CDR1 LGHNT, CDR2 FRNRAP. V lost 4 bases and J 3 bases, leaving 11 bases between the germline ends. The CDR3 consists of 14 residues. DNA for the CDR3: TGTGCTAGTGGTTCACCCGGGGAGACAGATACGCAGTATTTT. Residues: CASGSPGETDTQYF.

The genes are TRBV7-2 and TRBJ2-4; no clear D gene. V was pared by 1 base and J by 8 bases, with 6 bases between. In germline, CDR1 is SGHTA, CDR2 FQGNSA. The CDR3 consists of 12 residues. The CDR3 region is CASSLDLDIQYF. CDR3 DNA sequence: TGTGCCAGCAGCTTAGATTTAGACATTCAGTACTTC.

The chain is built from TRBV19 and TRBJ2-4; D is ambiguous. The germline gives CDR1 LNHDA, CDR2 SQIVND (reference sequence). The CDR3 has 17 amino acids. Between the trimmed V and J ends, which lost 6 bases and 3 bases, there was a span of 21 bases. The CDR3 loop is CASSSTPTRPSKNIQYF. The DNA for the CDR3 is TGTGCCAGTAGCTCCACTCCGACTCGCCCTAGCAAAAACATTCAGTACTTC. Variable domain in full (rest from reference TRBV19 and TRBJ2-4): DGGITQSPKYLFRKEGQNVTLSCEQNLNHDAMYWYRQDPGQGLRLIYYSQIVNDFQKGDIAEGYSVSREKKESFPLTVTSAQKNPTAFYLCASSSTPTRPSKNIQYFGAGTRLSVL.

J is TRBJ2-7 and V is TRBV18; D perhaps matches TRBD1 (5 bases). Germline assignment: CDR1 KGHSH and CDR2 LQKENI. Trimming took off 3 bases at V and 0 bases at J, with 15 bases between the two ends. The CDR3 totals 16 residues. The CDR3 region has the DNA TGTGCCAGCTCACCCATTTTGACAGTCGGCTCCTACGAGCAGTACTTC. Protein: CASSPILTVGSYEQYF.

The V and J genes are TRBV18 and TRBJ2-2; 8 nucleotides agree with TRBD1. Germline V gene lookup returns CDR1 KGHSH and CDR2 LQKENI. The CDR3 is 17 amino acids. J was trimmed by 4 bases and V by 2 bases; bases with no gene match: 9. The CDR3 DNA follows: TGTGCCAGCTCACCAAGATCCGGACAGGGTCGCACCGGGGAGCTGTTTTTT. Encoded protein: CASSPRSGQGRTGELFF.

The rearrangement links TRBV19 to TRBJ1-1; 8 bases fit TRBD1. The CDR3 is 13 amino acids. CDR1 is LNHDA and CDR2 is SQIVND in the germline V gene (reference sequence). J was trimmed by 6 bases and V by 3 bases; bases with no gene match: 3. CDR3 nucleotide sequence: TGTGCCAGTAGTATCGGACAGGGCGCTGAAGCTTTCTTT. It codes for CASSIGQGAEAFF.

The gene calls are TRBV24-1 and TRBJ2-7, with D possibly being TRBD1 (5 bases). Germline CDR1 reads KGHDR; CDR2 reads SFDVKD. The CDR3 sequence is 20 residues long. Deletions cut 5 bases from V and 3 bases from J, with 31 bases between. The CDR3 sequence: CATSAPDRANPLTEYYEQYV. The CDR3 DNA reads as TGTGCCACCAGTGCCCCCGACAGAGCGAACCCCCTCACAGAATACTACGAGCAGTACGTC.

This clone is a singleton in its sample. The V gene is TRBV28, the J gene TRBJ2-5, with 9 bases lining up with TRBD1. The CDR3 has 15 amino acids. From germline, CDR1 is MDHEN and CDR2 SYDVKM. The J segment lost 3 bases and the V segment lost 4 bases, leaving 6 bases of the junction unmatched. Here the CDR3 reads CASSSDRGAEETQYF. Written as DNA, the CDR3 is TGTGCCAGCAGTTCCGACAGGGGGGCCGAAGAGACCCAGTACTTC.

The table lists this clone with a few counts. The rearrangement links TRBV2 to TRBJ1-2; 8 bases are shared with TRBD1. Germline values: CDR1 SNHLY, CDR2 FYNNEI. CDR3 length: 14 residues. The junction had 10 bases not matched to a gene; V was cut back by 6 bases and J by 7 bases. For the CDR3, the DNA is TGTGCCAGCAGCGGACAGGGAGGAGGGACTGGCTACACCTTC. Translating it yields CASSGQGGGTGYTF. Looking up the rest from reference TRBV2 and TRBJ1-2 gives the full variable domain: EPEVTQTPSHQVTQMGQEVILRCVPISNHLYFYWYRQILGQKVEFLVSFYNNEISEKSEIFDDQFSVERPDGSNFTLKIRSTKLEDSAMYFCASSGQGGGTGYTFGSGTRLTVV.